The clone carrying this T cell receptor (beta chain) occurred many times. What it binds is not known. TCRdb re-derived calls from the PCR reads in MiXCR, one entry per CDR3 protein. The table shows 550,000 to 750,000 distinct CDR3 sequences, with around 20% occurring only once. The authors gated naive CD8 T cells as CD8+CD4-CCR7+CD45RA+ for sorting. This sample is drawn from a study of molecular identifiers for immune sequencing clone quantification. Looked up from germline, CDR1 is LNHDA and CDR2 is SQIVND (reference sequence). The CDR3 length is 14 residues. With 6 bases removed from V and 3 bases from J, the gap between germline ends came to 14 bases. The study's findings and limits: More than 99% of effector molecules, versus under 1% of naive-cell molecules, belonged to clones above 20 RNA copies.

The TCR was taken from a human donor in good health. Some libraries in this study had Jurkat cell RNA spiked in. Sequencing was carried out using naive CD8+ T cells from blood, with Jurkat cell RNA spiked in. Subset denoted: FACS-sorted CD8+CD4-CCR7+CD45RA+ naive T cells. The chain recombines TRBV19 with TRBJ1-1, with no clear D. Here the CDR3 reads CASSLTGIYTEAFF. CDR3 DNA: TGTGCCAGTAGCCTCACCGGGATTTACACTGAAGCTTTCTTT.